Listed here is a single T cell receptor beta chain. A much larger clone lies one base from this, so it may be a read error. The sample belongs to a study of patients and donors after allogeneic stem cell transplantation. Germline V gene data show CDR1 as DFQATT and CDR2 as SNEGSKA (reference sequence). The CDR3 has 14 residues. TCRdb passed the RT-PCR reads through MiXCR, listing each CDR3 protein once. The table has about 150,000 distinct CDR3 sequences, approximately 22% seen once. The sample comprised blood, either unsorted or a sorted T cell fraction (not recorded which). The V and J genes are TRBV20-1 and TRBJ1-1, with a possible D match to TRBD1 (5 bases). The TCR sequence derives from a human donor who was either an allogeneic HSCT recipient or a stem cell or donor lymphocyte infusion donor (not recorded which). It is not recorded whose cells these are; they may come from a transplant donor. CDR3 loop: CSAQRGRVGTEAYF. CDR3 in DNA: TGCAGTGCCCAACGGGGACGGGTAGGCACTGAAGCTTACTTT.